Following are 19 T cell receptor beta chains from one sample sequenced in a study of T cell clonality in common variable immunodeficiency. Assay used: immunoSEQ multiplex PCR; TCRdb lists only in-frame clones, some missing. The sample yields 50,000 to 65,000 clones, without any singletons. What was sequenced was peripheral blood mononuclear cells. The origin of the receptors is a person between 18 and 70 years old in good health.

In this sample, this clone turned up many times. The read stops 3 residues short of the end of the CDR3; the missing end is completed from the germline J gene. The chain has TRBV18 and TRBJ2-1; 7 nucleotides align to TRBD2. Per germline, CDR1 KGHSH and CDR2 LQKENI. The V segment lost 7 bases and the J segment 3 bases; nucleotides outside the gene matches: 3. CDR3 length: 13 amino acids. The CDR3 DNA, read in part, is TGTGCCAGCTTCCGGGACTACTACAATGAG. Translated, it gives CASFRDYYNE. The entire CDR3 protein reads CASFRDYYNEQFF. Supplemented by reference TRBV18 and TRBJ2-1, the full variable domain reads NAGVMQNPRHLVRRRGQEARLRCSPMKGHSHVYWYRQLPEEGLKFMVYLQKENIIDESGMPKERFSAEFPKEGPSILRIQQVVRGDSAAYFCASFRDYYNEQFFGPGTRLTVL.

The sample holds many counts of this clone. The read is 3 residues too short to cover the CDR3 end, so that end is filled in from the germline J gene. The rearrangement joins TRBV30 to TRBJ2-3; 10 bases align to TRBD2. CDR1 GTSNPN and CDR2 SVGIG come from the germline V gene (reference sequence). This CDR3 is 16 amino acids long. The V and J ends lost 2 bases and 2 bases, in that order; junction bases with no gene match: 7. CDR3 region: CAWSRGAGGATDTQYF. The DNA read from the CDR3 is TGTGCCTGGAGTAGGGGAGCGGGGGGGGCCACAGATACG.

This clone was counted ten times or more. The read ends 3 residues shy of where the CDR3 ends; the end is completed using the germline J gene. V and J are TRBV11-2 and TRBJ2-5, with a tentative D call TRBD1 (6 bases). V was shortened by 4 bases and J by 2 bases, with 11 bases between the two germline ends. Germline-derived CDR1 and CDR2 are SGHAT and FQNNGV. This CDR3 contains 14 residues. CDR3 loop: CASSSGQPQETQYF. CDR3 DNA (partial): TGTGCCAGCAGCTCTGGACAGCCGCAAGAGACC.

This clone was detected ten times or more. Here the CDR3 reads CASSGSSEDEQFF. The part of the CDR3 DNA that was read is TGTGCCAGCAGTGGTTCTAGCGAGGATGAG. The chain uses TRBV6-4 and TRBJ2-1; maybe TRBD2 (6 bases). The read ends 3 residues early relative to the CDR3; the germline J gene fills the gap. This CDR3 spans 13 amino acids. V was cut by 4 bases and J by 8 bases, with 12 bases left in between. Germline V gene sequence: CDR1 MRHNA, CDR2 SNTAGT.

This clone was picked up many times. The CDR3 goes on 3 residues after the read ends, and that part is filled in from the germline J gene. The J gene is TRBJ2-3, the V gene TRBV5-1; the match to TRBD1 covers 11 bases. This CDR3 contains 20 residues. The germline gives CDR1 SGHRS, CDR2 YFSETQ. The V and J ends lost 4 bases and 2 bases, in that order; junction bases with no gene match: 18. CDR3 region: CASSQYSPGQGAFFTDTQYF. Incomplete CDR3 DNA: TGCGCCAGCAGCCAATACTCTCCAGGACAGGGGGCTTTCTTCACAGATACG.

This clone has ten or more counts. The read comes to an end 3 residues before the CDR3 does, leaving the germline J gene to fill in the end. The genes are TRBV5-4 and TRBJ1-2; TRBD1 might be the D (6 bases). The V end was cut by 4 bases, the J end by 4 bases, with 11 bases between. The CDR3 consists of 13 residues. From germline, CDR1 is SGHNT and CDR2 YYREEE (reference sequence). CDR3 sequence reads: CASSPRGGYGYTF. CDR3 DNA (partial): TGTGCCAGCAGCCCCAGGGGCGGCTATGGC.

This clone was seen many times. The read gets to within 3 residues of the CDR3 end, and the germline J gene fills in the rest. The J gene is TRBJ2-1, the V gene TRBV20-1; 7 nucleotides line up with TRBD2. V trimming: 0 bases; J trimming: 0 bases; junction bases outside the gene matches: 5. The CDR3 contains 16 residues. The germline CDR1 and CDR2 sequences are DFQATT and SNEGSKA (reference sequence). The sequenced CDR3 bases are TGCAGTGCTAGAGAATTGCGGGAGAGCTCCTACAATGAG. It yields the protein CSARELRESSYNE. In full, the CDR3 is CSARELRESSYNEQFF.

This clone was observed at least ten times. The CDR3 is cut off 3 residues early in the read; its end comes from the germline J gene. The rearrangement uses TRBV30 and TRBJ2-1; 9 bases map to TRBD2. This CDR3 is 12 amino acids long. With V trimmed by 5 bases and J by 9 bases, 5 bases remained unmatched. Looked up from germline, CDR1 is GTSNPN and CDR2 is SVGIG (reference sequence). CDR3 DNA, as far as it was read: TGTGCCTGGTGGACTAGCGCACTTGAG. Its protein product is CAWWTSALE. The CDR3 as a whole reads CAWWTSALEQFF.

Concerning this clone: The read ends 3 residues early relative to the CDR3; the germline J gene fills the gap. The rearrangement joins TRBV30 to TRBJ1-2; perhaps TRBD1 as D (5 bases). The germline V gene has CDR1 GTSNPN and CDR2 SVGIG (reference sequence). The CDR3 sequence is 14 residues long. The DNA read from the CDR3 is TGTGCCTGGAGTCCGGACTATCGGGGAGGGGAC. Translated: CAWSPDYRGGD. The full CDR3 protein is CAWSPDYRGGDYTF.

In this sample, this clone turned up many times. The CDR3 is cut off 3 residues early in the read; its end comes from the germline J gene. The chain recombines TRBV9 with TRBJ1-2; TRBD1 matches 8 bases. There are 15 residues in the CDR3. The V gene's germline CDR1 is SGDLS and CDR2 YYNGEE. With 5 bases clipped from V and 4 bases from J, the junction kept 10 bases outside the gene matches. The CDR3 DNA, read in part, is TGTGCCAGCAGTGAGAACAGGGGGGAACTCTATGGC. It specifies CASSENRGELYG. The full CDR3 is CASSENRGELYGYTF.

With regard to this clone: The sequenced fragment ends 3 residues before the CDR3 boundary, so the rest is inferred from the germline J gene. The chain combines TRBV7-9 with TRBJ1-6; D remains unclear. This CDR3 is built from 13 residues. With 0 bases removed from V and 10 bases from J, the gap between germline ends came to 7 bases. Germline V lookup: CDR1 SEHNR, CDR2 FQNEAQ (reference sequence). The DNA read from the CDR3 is TGTGCCAGCAGCTTAGCGGAACAGTCACCC. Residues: CASSLAEQSP. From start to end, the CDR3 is CASSLAEQSPLHF. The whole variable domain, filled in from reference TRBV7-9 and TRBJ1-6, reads DTGVSQNPRHKITKRGQNVTFRCDPISEHNRLYWYRQTLGQGPEFLTYFQNEAQLEKSRLLSDRFSAERPKGSFSTLEIQRTEQGDSAMYLCASSLAEQSPLHFGNGTRLTVT.

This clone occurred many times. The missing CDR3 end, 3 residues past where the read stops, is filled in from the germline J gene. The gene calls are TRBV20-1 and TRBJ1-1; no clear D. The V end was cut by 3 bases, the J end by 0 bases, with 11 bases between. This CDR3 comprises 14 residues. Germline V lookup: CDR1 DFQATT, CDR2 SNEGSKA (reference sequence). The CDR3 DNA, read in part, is TGCAGTGCTAGCGAGGTAGACATGAACACTGAA. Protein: CSASEVDMNTE. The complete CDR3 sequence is CSASEVDMNTEAFF.

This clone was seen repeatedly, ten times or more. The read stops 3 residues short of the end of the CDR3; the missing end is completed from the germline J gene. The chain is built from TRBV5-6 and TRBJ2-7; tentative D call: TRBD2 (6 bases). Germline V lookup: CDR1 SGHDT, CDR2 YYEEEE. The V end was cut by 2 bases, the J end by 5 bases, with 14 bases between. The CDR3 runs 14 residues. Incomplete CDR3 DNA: TGTGCCAGCAGCTTAAGCGGGTCATTCGACGAG. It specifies CASSLSGSFDE. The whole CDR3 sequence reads CASSLSGSFDEQYF.

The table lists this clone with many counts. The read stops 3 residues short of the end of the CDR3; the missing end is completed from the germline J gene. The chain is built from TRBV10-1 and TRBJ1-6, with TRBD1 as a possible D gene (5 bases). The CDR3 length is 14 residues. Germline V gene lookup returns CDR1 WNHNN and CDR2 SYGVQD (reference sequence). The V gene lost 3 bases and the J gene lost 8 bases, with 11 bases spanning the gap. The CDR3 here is CASSEGTDYSPLHF. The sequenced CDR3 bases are TGCGCCAGCAGTGAAGGGACTGACTATTCACCC.

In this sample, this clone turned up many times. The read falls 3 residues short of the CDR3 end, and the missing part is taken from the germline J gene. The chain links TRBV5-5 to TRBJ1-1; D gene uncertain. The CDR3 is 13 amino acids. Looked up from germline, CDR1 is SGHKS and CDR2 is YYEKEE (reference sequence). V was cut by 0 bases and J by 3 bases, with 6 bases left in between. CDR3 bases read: TGTGCCAGCAGCTTGGACAGAGACACTGAA. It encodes CASSLDRDTE. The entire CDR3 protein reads CASSLDRDTEAFF.

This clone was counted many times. The covered CDR3 bases are TGCAGTGCTAGAGACGGGGGTGGCACAGATACG. Translated: CSARDGGGTDT. The full CDR3 reads CSARDGGGTDTQYF. The chain carries TRBV20-1 and TRBJ2-3; perhaps TRBD2 as D (6 bases). The read terminates 3 residues ahead of where the CDR3 ends, so the germline J gene completes it. Trimming pared 0 bases from V and 1 base from J, leaving 8 bases between. Germline assignment: CDR1 DFQATT and CDR2 SNEGSKA (reference sequence). The CDR3 totals 14 residues.

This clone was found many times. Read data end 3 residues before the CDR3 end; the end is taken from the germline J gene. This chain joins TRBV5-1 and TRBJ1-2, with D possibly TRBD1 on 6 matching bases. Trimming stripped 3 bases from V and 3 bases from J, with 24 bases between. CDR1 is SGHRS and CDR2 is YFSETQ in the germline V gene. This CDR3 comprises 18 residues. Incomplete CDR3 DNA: TGCGCCAGCAGCTCCCGGCAGGGGACGAGGATTAATGACTATGGC. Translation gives CASSSRQGTRINDYG. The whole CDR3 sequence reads CASSSRQGTRINDYGYTF.

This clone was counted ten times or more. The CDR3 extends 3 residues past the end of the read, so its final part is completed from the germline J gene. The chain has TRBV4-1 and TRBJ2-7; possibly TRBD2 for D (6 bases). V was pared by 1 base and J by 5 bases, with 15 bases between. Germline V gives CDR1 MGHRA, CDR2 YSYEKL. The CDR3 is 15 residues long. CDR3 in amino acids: CASSQVGLSRNEQYF. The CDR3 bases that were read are TGCGCCAGCAGCCAAGTGGGACTCAGCCGGAACGAG.

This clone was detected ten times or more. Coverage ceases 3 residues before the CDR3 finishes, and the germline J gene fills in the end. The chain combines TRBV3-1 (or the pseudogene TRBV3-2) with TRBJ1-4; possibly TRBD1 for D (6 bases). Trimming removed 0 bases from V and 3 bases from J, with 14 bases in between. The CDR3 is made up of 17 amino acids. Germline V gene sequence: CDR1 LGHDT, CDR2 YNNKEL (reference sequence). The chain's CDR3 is CASSQETGRLANEKLFF. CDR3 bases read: TGTGCCAGCAGCCAAGAAACAGGGAGATTGGCTAATGAAAAA.